The 2 T cell receptor beta chains given below trace back to one sample, sequenced in a study of T cell responses to AZD1222 COVID-19 vaccine. Here immunoSEQ multiplex PCR was the method, and the copy in TCRdb shows in-frame clones only, minus some. The sample consists of about 120,000 clones, approximately 84% of them appearing once. Specimen: peripheral blood, collected on day 0 of AZD1222 vaccination. The receptors were sampled from an adult in good health.

The chain links TRBV7-9 to TRBJ1-3, with 7 bases aligning to TRBD1. CDR3 length: 14 residues. CDR1 is SEHNR and CDR2 is FQNEAQ in the germline V gene (reference sequence). V lost 8 bases and J lost 0; bases outside the gene matches: 4. The CDR3 nucleotides read TGTGCCAGCGGCGACAGGGTCTCTGGAAACACCATATATTTT. It specifies CASGDRVSGNTIYF.

This clone was seen more than once but under ten times. CDR3 coding DNA: TGCGCCAGCAGCTTAACAGGACAGGGGAATAATTCACCCCTCCACTTT. This gives the protein CASSLTGQGNNSPLHF. This chain uses TRBV5-1 with TRBJ1-6; 9 bases agree with TRBD1. The CDR3 has 16 residues. Losses at the gene ends were 2 bases for V and 5 bases for J; bases not matched to a gene: 5. Germline V CDR1 and CDR2: SGHRS, YFSETQ.